These 14 T cell receptor beta chains were sequenced from one sample in a study of T cells in Graves' hyperthyroidism and ophthalmopathy (dated by TCRdb to the late 2010s). Libraries were constructed by multiplex PCR. Instrument on record: Illumina HiSeq 2000. The TCR beta CDR3 regions were amplified from the RNA transcripts. For the first round of RT-PCR on the TCR CDR3, the HTBI primer set was used together with the Qiagen OneStep RT-PCR kit. TCRdb trimmed public reads at Q25 via fastp, called clones via MiXCR and kept in-frame beta chains. Entries are consolidated by CDR3 protein sequence, retaining the most common genes and DNA. The sample table shows 500,000 to 550,000 distinct CDR3 sequences, and 20% are seen once. The ten top clones hold 47% of the sample. Specimen: blood. Every receptor here comes from a man aged 35 to 55 with Graves' ophthalmopathy.

This clonotype was observed a handful of times. The V call is TRBV9, the J call TRBJ2-5, with D uncertain. The CDR3 consists of 12 residues. V was shortened by 5 bases and J by 5 bases, with 10 bases between the two germline ends. CDR1 SGDLS and CDR2 YYNGEE come from the germline V gene. The CDR3 protein is CASSRVGETQYF. CDR3 sequence (DNA): TGTGCCAGCAGTAGAGTAGGGGAGACCCAGTACTTC.

This clonotype was seen at least ten times. V and J are TRBV11-2 and TRBJ2-7, with 12 bases identical to TRBD2. V gave up 1 base and J gave up 0 bases; unmatched junction bases: 13. This CDR3 has 20 amino acids. The V gene's germline CDR1 is SGHAT and CDR2 FQNNGV. In DNA, the CDR3 is TGTGCCAGCAGCTTAGTTCTCTCGGGACTAGCGGGCCAGAGCTCCTACGAGCAGTACTTC. Translation gives CASSLVLSGLAGQSSYEQYF. The variable domain in full, with the rest retrieved from reference TRBV11-2 and TRBJ2-7, is EAGVAQSPRYKIIEKRQSVAFWCNPISGHATLYWYQQILGQGPKLLIQFQNNGVVDDSQLPKDRFSAERLKGVDSTLKIQPAKLEDSAVYLCASSLVLSGLAGQSSYEQYFGPGTRLTVT.

V gene TRBV10-2 combines with J gene TRBJ2-2; D is uncertain. The V gene lost 6 bases and the J gene lost 8 bases, with 19 bases spanning the gap. Germline V gives CDR1 WSHSY, CDR2 SAAADI. This CDR3 has 15 amino acids. The CDR3 coding sequence is TGCGCCAGCAGAGATGATAGAATGGCTTGGGGGGAGCTGTTTTTT. This encodes CASRDDRMAWGELFF.

This clonotype appeared a single time. The V call is TRBV6-2 or TRBV6-3, the J call TRBJ1-2; D is perhaps TRBD1 (5 bases). In germline, CDR1 is MNHEY, CDR2 SVGEGT. The CDR3 runs to 10 residues. The germline V and J ends were trimmed by 8 bases and 8 bases, with 9 bases remaining between them. CDR3 residues: CASRGEGYTF. The CDR3 DNA is TGTGCCAGCCGGGGGGAGGGCTACACCTTC.

This chain links TRBV6-2 or TRBV6-3 with TRBJ2-4; possible D gene TRBD2, 5 bases. The V gene lost 4 bases and the J gene lost 1 base, with 14 bases spanning the gap. Germline values: CDR1 MNHEY, CDR2 SVGEGT. The CDR3 runs 16 residues. The CDR3 DNA is TGTGCCAGCAGTTCTGTGGACTCTAAGGCCAAAAACATTCAGTACTTC. Protein sequence: CASSSVDSKAKNIQYF.

This clonotype was recorded many times. The chain couples TRBV2 to TRBJ1-5; 11 nucleotides line up with TRBD1. V was pared by 6 bases and J by 1 base, with 5 bases of the junction left unmatched. Germline CDR1 reads SNHLY; CDR2 reads FYNNEI. The CDR3 extends over 16 amino acids. The CDR3 region has the DNA TGTGCCAGCAGCCGGACAGGGGGCGAGAGCAATCAGCCCCAGCATTTT. Its translation is CASSRTGGESNQPQHF.

The gene calls are TRBV18 and TRBJ1-5; no clear D. Germline CDR1 reads KGHSH; CDR2 reads LQKENI. V dropped 3 bases and J dropped 0 bases, with 6 bases sitting between them. There are 14 residues in the CDR3. The CDR3: CASSPDYSNQPQHF. The CDR3 region has the DNA TGTGCCAGCTCACCTGACTATAGCAATCAGCCCCAGCATTTT. Full variable domain (rest looked up from reference TRBV18 and TRBJ1-5): NAGVMQNPRHLVRRRGQEARLRCSPMKGHSHVYWYRQLPEEGLKFMVYLQKENIIDESGMPKERFSAEFPKEGPSILRIQQVVRGDSAAYFCASSPDYSNQPQHFGDGTRLSIL.

The chain is built from TRBV6-1 and TRBJ2-5; D remains unclear. Looked up from germline, CDR1 is MNHNS and CDR2 is SASEGT. This CDR3 is 12 amino acids long. Trimming pared 6 bases from V and 5 bases from J, leaving 10 bases between. The CDR3 nucleotides are TGTGCCAGCAGCAGGACCAGGGAGACCCAGTACTTC. This encodes CASSRTRETQYF.

The chain combines TRBV20-1 with TRBJ2-7; D is unclear. The V gene's germline CDR1 is DFQATT and CDR2 SNEGSKA (reference sequence). This CDR3 has 12 amino acids. Trimming removed 3 bases at V and 6 bases at J, with 12 bases between. CDR3 residues: CSASPEWGEQYF. The CDR3 DNA is TGCAGTGCTAGCCCCGAGTGGGGCGAGCAGTACTTC.

This clonotype came up many times. The genes are TRBV12-3 or TRBV12-4 and TRBJ2-6; no clear D gene. This CDR3 has 13 residues. Trimming took off 7 bases at V and 3 bases at J, with 7 bases between the two ends. The CDR3 bases are TGTGCCAGCATACTATTTGGGGCCAACGTCCTGACTTTC. This codes for CASILFGANVLTF.

The chain combines TRBV12-3 or TRBV12-4 with TRBJ1-2; possible D gene TRBD1, 5 bases. V was clipped by 7 bases and J by 3 bases, with 18 bases between them. The CDR3 covers 15 residues. Here the CDR3 reads CASTRITGSDYGYTF. In DNA form, the CDR3 reads TGTGCCAGCACCCGTATTACAGGATCCGACTATGGCTACACCTTC.

This clonotype was seen ten or more times. The chain combines TRBV5-8 with TRBJ2-1; perhaps TRBD1 as D (6 bases). CDR1 and CDR2 from the germline V gene are SGHTS and YDEGEE. V was shortened by 0 bases and J by 7 bases, with 17 bases between the two germline ends. CDR3 length: 16 amino acids. The CDR3 DNA reads TGTGCCAGCAGCTTGGGACAGGACGCGAGAGGGAATGAGCAGTTCTTC. This translates into CASSLGQDARGNEQFF.

Ten or more counts support this clonotype. The rearrangement links TRBV28 to TRBJ1-2; D is unclear. V gave up 6 bases and J gave up 4 bases, with 15 bases separating them. Germline loops: CDR1 MDHEN, CDR2 SYDVKM. The CDR3 consists of 14 residues. The CDR3, as DNA: TGTGCCAGCAGGTCCCCGGGCGTCCTCTATGGCTACACCTTC. It encodes CASRSPGVLYGYTF.

This clonotype was found many times. This chain joins TRBV15 and TRBJ2-3; 14 nucleotides agree with TRBD2. This CDR3 is 18 amino acids long. Germline loops: CDR1 LNHNV, CDR2 YYDKDF (reference sequence). V shed 2 bases and J 4 bases; nucleotides not matched to a gene: 8. The CDR3 DNA sequence: TGTGCCACCAGCAGATCCCAAGGACTAGCGGGAGGCGCAGATACGCAGTATTTT. This encodes CATSRSQGLAGGADTQYF. The entire variable domain, with the rest obtained from reference TRBV15 and TRBJ2-3, is as follows: DAMVIQNPRYQVTQFGKPVTLSCSQTLNHNVMYWYQQKSSQAPKLLFHYYDKDFNNEADTPDNFQSRRPNTSFCFLDIRSPGLGDTAMYLCATSRSQGLAGGADTQYFGPGTRLTVL.